Listed here are 27 T cell receptor beta chains from one sample, sequenced in a study of OX40 agonist ivuxolimab in advanced cancers. The data were produced by immunoSEQ multiplex PCR, yet TCRdb's version contains in-frame clones alone and is incomplete. The sample yields tens of thousands of clones, around 87% seen once. The sequenced sample was CD4+ or CD8+ T cells sorted from blood, obtained in a trial of the OX40 agonist ivuxolimab. Receptors were obtained from an adult with an advanced solid tumor such as melanoma, head and neck, liver or kidney cancer.

The chain links TRBV11-2 to TRBJ2-7, with 7 bases that match TRBD1. The germline V gene has CDR1 SGHAT and CDR2 FQNNGV. This CDR3 spans 13 amino acids. J was trimmed by 1 base and V by 4 bases; bases with no gene match: 1. The CDR3 nucleotides read TGTGCCAGCAGCTACAGGGGTTCCTACGAGCAGTACTTC. It codes for CASSYRGSYEQYF.

The chain has TRBV2 and TRBJ1-1, with 9 bases identical to TRBD1. The CDR3 is 12 amino acids. Trimming cost V 11 bases and J 5 bases; bases outside gene matches: 6. Germline V lookup: CDR1 SNHLY, CDR2 FYNNEI. This chain's CDR3 is CAVRQGGTEAFF. DNA of the CDR3: TGTGCCGTAAGACAGGGGGGGACTGAAGCTTTCTTT.

CDR3 DNA sequence: TGTGCCAGCGAGGGGGAGAACACCGGGGAGCTGTTTTTT. Translating it yields CASEGENTGELFF. The chain combines TRBV28 with TRBJ2-2; perhaps TRBD1 as D (6 bases). Trimming cost V 8 bases and J 1 base, with 8 bases left between them. The CDR3 runs 13 residues. The germline V gene has CDR1 MDHEN and CDR2 SYDVKM.

This clone came up a few times. The chain uses TRBV6-6 and TRBJ1-5; D may be TRBD1 (5 bases). The CDR3 loop spans 16 amino acids. V dropped 7 bases and J dropped 0 bases, with 16 bases sitting between them. The germline V gene has CDR1 MNHNY and CDR2 SVGAGI (reference sequence). CDR3 nucleotides: TGTGCCAGCACCCCCCTGGGGGTAGATAGCAATCAGCCCCAGCATTTT. Translated, it gives CASTPLGVDSNQPQHF.

The rearrangement uses TRBV13 and TRBJ1-2; the match to TRBD1 covers 10 bases. The CDR3 contains 15 residues. The ends lost 5 bases at V and 4 bases at J; junction bases unmatched: 7. CDR1 is PRHDT, CDR2 FYEKMQ, per germline (reference sequence). CDR3 residues: CASSPPGQGFYGYTF. The CDR3 DNA is TGTGCCAGCAGCCCTCCGGGACAGGGGTTCTATGGCTACACCTTC.

Comment on this clone: The same CDR3 is also encoded by other DNA sequences in this sample. V is TRBV11-2 and J is TRBJ2-1; TRBD1 might be the D (5 bases). The CDR3 totals 11 residues. The V and J ends lost 3 bases and 8 bases respectively, with 5 bases between them. Germline CDR1 SGHAT, CDR2 FQNNGV. CDR3 sequence (DNA): TGTGCCAGCAGCTTCAGGGATGAGCAGTTCTTC. As protein: CASSFRDEQFF.

The rearrangement joins TRBV7-9 to TRBJ1-1, with D possibly matching TRBD1 (6 bases). Germline-derived CDR1 and CDR2 are SEHNR and FQNEAQ (reference sequence). V was cut by 6 bases and J by 1 base, with 6 bases left in between. CDR3 size: 12 residues. CDR3 amino acids: CASRQGNTEAFF. Here the CDR3 DNA reads TGTGCCAGCAGACAGGGGAACACTGAAGCTTTCTTT.

The chain joins TRBV7-9 to TRBJ2-6; possible D gene TRBD1, 6 bases. CDR1 and CDR2 from the germline V gene are SEHNR and FQNEAQ (reference sequence). This CDR3 comprises 17 residues. Trimming shortened V by 0 bases and J by 2 bases, and 11 bases separated the two germline ends. CDR3 nucleotide sequence: TGTGCCAGCAGCTTAGCGCTTGGGGGCACTGGGGCCAACGTCCTGACTTTC. It specifies CASSLALGGTGANVLTF.

This clone was seen a single time. The chain recombines TRBV6-5 with TRBJ1-2, with D possibly TRBD1 on 5 matching bases. The CDR3 is 12 amino acids. The V end was cut by 7 bases, the J end by 5 bases, with 11 bases between. Germline V gene data show CDR1 as MNHEY and CDR2 as SVGAGI. The CDR3 nucleotides read TGTGCCAGCACGTCCGGGGGGTATGGCTACACCTTC. This encodes CASTSGGYGYTF.

The rearrangement uses TRBV28 and TRBJ1-2; 7 nucleotides agree with TRBD1. Germline assignment: CDR1 MDHEN and CDR2 SYDVKM. V shed 2 bases, J shed 0 bases, and the junction held 12 bases outside the gene matches. The CDR3 contains 18 residues. CDR3 DNA: TGTGCCAGCAGTTTACAGGGGGGATCCTCCTTAGCTAACTATGGCTACACCTTC. Amino acid sequence: CASSLQGGSSLANYGYTF.

CDR3 in amino acids: CATSRPRDRVNTGELFF. The CDR3 DNA follows: TGTGCCACCAGCAGACCCAGGGACAGGGTGAACACCGGGGAGCTGTTTTTT. The chain recombines TRBV15 with TRBJ2-2; 9 bases are a match to TRBD1. From germline, CDR1 is LNHNV and CDR2 YYDKDF (reference sequence). The trim removed 2 bases at V and 1 base at J, leaving 5 bases unmatched. The CDR3 spans 17 residues.

The chain couples TRBV7-9 to TRBJ1-5; TRBD1 matches 7 bases. The junction had 8 bases not matched to a gene; V was cut back by 5 bases and J by 7 bases. In germline, CDR1 is SEHNR, CDR2 FQNEAQ (reference sequence). The CDR3 length is 14 residues. In DNA form, the CDR3 reads TGTGCCAGCAGCGACGACAGGGCTGGGCAGCCCCAGCATTTT. This translates into CASSDDRAGQPQHF.

CDR3 amino acids: CASSFRSLTSSDKGYGYTF. The CDR3 region has the DNA TGTGCCAGCAGCTTCAGATCCCTGACGTCAAGTGACAAAGGCTATGGCTACACCTTC. The rearrangement uses TRBV11-2 and TRBJ1-2, with unresolved D. CDR3 size: 19 residues. Trimming pared 3 bases from V and 4 bases from J, leaving 27 bases between. Germline V CDR1 and CDR2: SGHAT, FQNNGV.

The chain combines TRBV5-8 with TRBJ2-1; D possibly corresponds to TRBD2 (6 bases). The CDR3 covers 19 residues. V lost 0 bases, J lost 0 bases, and 19 bases lay in between. Germline CDR1 reads SGHTS; CDR2 reads YDEGEE. In DNA form, the CDR3 reads TGTGCCAGCAGCTTGGGAGGCCCAGGGAGGCGCTACTCCTACAATGAGCAGTTCTTC. Protein product: CASSLGGPGRRYSYNEQFF.

The V and J genes are TRBV6-5 and TRBJ2-7; D may correspond to TRBD1 or TRBD2 (5 bases each). Germline CDR1 reads MNHEY; CDR2 reads SVGAGI. The CDR3 has 14 amino acids. Trimming took 4 bases from V and 3 from J, leaving 13 bases between them. In DNA form, the CDR3 reads TGTGCCAGCAGTTGGGGACCGACCTTCTACGAGCAGTACTTC. Its protein is CASSWGPTFYEQYF.

The chain recombines TRBV6-6 with TRBJ1-6, with TRBD1 matching over 7 bases. Germline V lookup: CDR1 MNHNY, CDR2 SVGAGI (reference sequence). V lost 0 bases, J lost 6 bases, and 2 bases stayed unmatched. CDR3 size: 15 residues. The CDR3 DNA follows: TGTGCCAGCAGTTACTCCCCAGGGGGTAATTCACCCCTCCACTTT. Its translation is CASSYSPGGNSPLHF.

The J gene is TRBJ2-7, the V gene TRBV6-1; the D is unclear. Germline CDR1 MNHNS, CDR2 SASEGT. V lost 5 bases, J lost 5 bases, and 19 bases lay in between. This CDR3 has 15 amino acids. CDR3 residues: CASSHLEGVADEQYF. The CDR3 DNA follows: TGTGCCAGCAGTCACCTGGAAGGAGTTGCGGACGAGCAGTACTTC.

The rearrangement links TRBV11-1 to TRBJ1-2; D not resolved. The V end lost 5 bases, the J end lost 0 bases, and 10 bases lay between the germline ends. Germline CDR1 and CDR2: SGHAT and FQDESV (reference sequence). CDR3 length equals 14 residues. The CDR3 DNA reads TGTGCCAGCAGCCAGTCAACAGCTAACTATGGCTACACCTTC. Its translation is CASSQSTANYGYTF.

The chain couples TRBV5-1 to TRBJ1-2; TRBD1 is a possible D gene (6 bases). V gave up 1 base and J gave up 8 bases, with 18 bases separating them. The CDR3 is made up of 15 amino acids. CDR1 SGHRS and CDR2 YFSETQ come from the germline V gene. The CDR3 coding sequence is TGCGCCAGCAGCTTGCCTGAGGAAACAGGGATAGGCTACACCTTC. Translated: CASSLPEETGIGYTF. The full variable domain, rest sourced from reference TRBV5-1 and TRBJ1-2, is KAGVTQTPRYLIKTRGQQVTLSCSPISGHRSVSWYQQTPGQGLQFLFEYFSETQRNKGNFPGRFSGRQFSNSRSEMNVSTLELGDSALYLCASSLPEETGIGYTFGSGTRLTVV.

This clone is a singleton in its sample. The chain uses TRBV28 and TRBJ2-6; D ambiguous. The CDR3 runs to 17 residues. The germline CDR1 and CDR2 sequences are MDHEN and SYDVKM. V lost 4 bases and J 2 bases, leaving 15 bases between the germline ends. The CDR3 nucleotides read TGTGCCAGCAGTTCCGACCGGACCGGGCCTGGGGCCAACGTCCTGACTTTC. Its protein product is CASSSDRTGPGANVLTF.

The chain carries TRBV27 and TRBJ1-2; perhaps TRBD1 as D (6 bases). Germline values: CDR1 MNHEY, CDR2 SMNVEV (reference sequence). With 0 bases removed from V and 6 bases from J, the gap between germline ends came to 11 bases. The CDR3 is made up of 14 amino acids. Here the CDR3 DNA reads TGTGCCAGCAGTTTATCGGCCGACAGGAATGGCTACACCTTC. As protein: CASSLSADRNGYTF.

The chain combines TRBV7-2 with TRBJ2-1; D is possibly TRBD1 or TRBD2 (5 bases each). Trimming left V 6 bases short and J 0 bases short, with 9 bases between. Germline V gene sequence: CDR1 SGHTA, CDR2 FQGNSA. There are 14 residues in the CDR3. The CDR3 DNA reads as TGTGCCAGCAGTTTTGGGGGCTCCTACAATGAGCAGTTCTTC. Its translation: CASSFGGSYNEQFF. The entire variable domain, with the rest obtained from reference TRBV7-2 and TRBJ2-1, is as follows: GAGVSQSPSNKVTEKGKDVELRCDPISGHTALYWYRQSLGQGLEFLIYFQGNSAPDKSGLPSDRFSAERTGGSVSTLTIQRTQQEDSAVYLCASSFGGSYNEQFFGPGTRLTVL.

This chain uses TRBV4-1 with TRBJ2-1, with TRBD1 matching 9 bases. Germline V CDR1 and CDR2: MGHRA, YSYEKL. J gave up 7 bases and V 5 bases, and 9 bases lay outside the gene matches. This CDR3 has 15 residues. Here the CDR3 reads CASSKGQGLGNEQFF. The CDR3 coding sequence is TGCGCCAGCAGCAAGGGACAGGGACTTGGGAATGAGCAGTTCTTC.

The rearrangement joins TRBV14 to TRBJ1-2; 7 bases are shared with TRBD1. CDR1 SGHDN and CDR2 FVKESK come from the germline V gene. V gave up 4 bases and J gave up 4 bases; unmatched junction bases: 9. This CDR3 spans 15 amino acids. The CDR3 region has the DNA TGTGCCAGCAGCCTAGGGACAGTCCCCATCTATGGCTACACCTTC. This codes for CASSLGTVPIYGYTF.

The chain links TRBV5-6 to TRBJ2-3; D gene ambiguous. With 3 bases removed from V and 1 base from J, the gap between germline ends came to 6 bases. The germline V gene has CDR1 SGHDT and CDR2 YYEEEE. The CDR3 runs 13 residues. For the CDR3, the DNA is TGTGCCAGCAGCTGGACCGGCACAGATACGCAGTATTTT. It specifies CASSWTGTDTQYF.

The chain has TRBV7-2 and TRBJ2-3; 13 positions agree with TRBD2. The CDR3 runs 15 residues. V lost 7 bases, J lost 5 bases, and 6 bases stayed unmatched. Germline V gene data show CDR1 as SGHTA and CDR2 as FQGNSA. CDR3 sequence: CASITSGGARDTQYF. The CDR3, as DNA: TGTGCCAGCATTACTAGCGGGGGGGCGCGAGATACGCAGTATTTT.

The chain is built from TRBV6-5 and TRBJ1-5; D ambiguous. The germline V and J ends were trimmed by 4 bases and 5 bases, with 12 bases remaining between them. CDR3 length equals 14 residues. CDR1 and CDR2 (germline): MNHEY, SVGAGI. CDR3 region: CASSFPGPDQPQHF. CDR3 bases: TGTGCCAGCAGTTTCCCGGGCCCAGATCAGCCCCAGCATTTT.